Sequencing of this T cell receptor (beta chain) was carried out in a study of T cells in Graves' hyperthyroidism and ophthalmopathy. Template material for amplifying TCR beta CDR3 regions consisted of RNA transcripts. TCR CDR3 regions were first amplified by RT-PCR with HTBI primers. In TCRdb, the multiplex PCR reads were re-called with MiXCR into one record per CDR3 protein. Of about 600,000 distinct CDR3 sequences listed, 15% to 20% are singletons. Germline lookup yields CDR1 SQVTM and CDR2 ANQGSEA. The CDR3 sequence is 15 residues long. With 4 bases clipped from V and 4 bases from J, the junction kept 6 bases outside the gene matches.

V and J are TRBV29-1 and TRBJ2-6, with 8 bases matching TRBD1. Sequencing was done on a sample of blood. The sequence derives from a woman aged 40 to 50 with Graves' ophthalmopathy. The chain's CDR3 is CSVAWTGIGANVLTF. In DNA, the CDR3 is TGCAGCGTTGCCTGGACAGGGATAGGGGCCAACGTCCTGACTTTC.